This entry lists 17 T cell receptor beta chains sequenced from one sample in a study of blood T cell repertoires in COVID-19. Assay: immunoSEQ multiplex PCR; the TCRdb copy retains only in-frame clones and omits some. The table lists just over 150,000 clones, 70% to 90% of them singletons. Input material: PBMCs or T cells enriched from blood (not recorded which). The receptors here all came from a woman between 45 and 60 years old who had recovered from COVID-19.

This chain uses TRBV6-1 with TRBJ2-7; a weak D match, TRBD1 (5 bases). Germline loops: CDR1 MNHNS, CDR2 SASEGT. The CDR3 sequence is 12 residues long. V was pared by 2 bases and J by 5 bases, with 7 bases between. The CDR3 coding sequence is TGTGCCAGCAGTGAACTCAGGGACGAGCAGTACTTC. Protein product: CASSELRDEQYF.

This clone was observed a single time. The chain recombines TRBV19 with TRBJ2-1; 14 nucleotides agree with TRBD2. Looked up from germline, CDR1 is LNHDA and CDR2 is SQIVND (reference sequence). The CDR3 has 18 amino acids. Trimming removed 10 bases from V and 1 base from J; junction bases left unmatched: 12. The CDR3 protein is CATRTSGGRGASYNEQFF. The CDR3 DNA is TGTGCCACCCGGACTAGCGGGGGGCGGGGGGCGTCCTACAATGAGCAGTTCTTC.

The chain has TRBV3-1 (or the pseudogene TRBV3-2) and TRBJ2-3; TRBD2 aligns across 12 bases. CDR3 size: 18 residues. The V and J ends lost 4 bases and 0 bases, in that order; junction bases with no gene match: 8. Per germline, CDR1 LGHDT and CDR2 YNNKEL (reference sequence). Written as DNA, the CDR3 is TGTGCCAGCAGCCCTAGGACTAGCGGGGCCTACAGCACAGATACGCAGTATTTT. Translating gives CASSPRTSGAYSTDTQYF.

The V gene is TRBV4-3, the J gene TRBJ2-1; possible D gene TRBD2, 6 bases. Trimming took off 4 bases at V and 3 bases at J, with 10 bases between the two ends. The CDR3 contains 14 residues. CDR1 is LGHNA and CDR2 is YSLEER in the germline V gene. The CDR3 coding sequence is TGCGCCAGCAGCCCCCGGGACTTCTACAATGAGCAGTTCTTC. It yields the protein CASSPRDFYNEQFF.

The rearrangement uses TRBV7-9 and TRBJ2-4; the D gene is possibly TRBD2 (6 bases). CDR1 is SEHNR and CDR2 is FQNEAQ in the germline V gene (reference sequence). Trimming cost V 7 bases and J 0 bases, with 16 bases left between them. CDR3 length equals 16 residues. The CDR3 nucleotides are TGTGCCAGCACCACTCTGGGGGGATTAGCCAAAAACATTCAGTACTTC. This translates into CASTTLGGLAKNIQYF. Full variable domain (remainder filled in from reference TRBV7-9 and TRBJ2-4): DTGVSQNPRHKITKRGQNVTFRCDPISEHNRLYWYRQTLGQGPEFLTYFQNEAQLEKSRLLSDRFSAERPKGSFSTLEIQRTEQGDSAMYLCASTTLGGLAKNIQYFGAGTRLSVL.

The table lists this clone with a count of one. This chain links TRBV18 with TRBJ2-7; TRBD2 might be the D (7 bases). Trimming removed 3 bases at V and 0 bases at J, with 15 bases between. The CDR3 sequence is 16 residues long. The germline gives CDR1 KGHSH, CDR2 LQKENI. The DNA of the CDR3 is TGTGCCAGCTCACCTAAACAGGGAGGGGGCTCCTACGAGCAGTACTTC. It translates to CASSPKQGGGSYEQYF.

The chain uses TRBV5-1 and TRBJ2-5; D may be TRBD2 (6 bases). Trimming took off 2 bases at V and 5 bases at J, with 7 bases between the two ends. CDR1 and CDR2 (germline): SGHRS, YFSETQ. The CDR3 extends over 12 amino acids. The DNA for the CDR3 is TGCGCCAGCAGCTTTGGGGGGGAGACCCAGTACTTC. Amino acid sequence: CASSFGGETQYF.

This clone was recorded a few times. CDR3 in amino acids: CASSLVGASNEQFF. The CDR3 DNA is TGTGCCAGCAGTTTGGTGGGCGCTTCCAATGAGCAGTTCTTC. The chain uses TRBV28 and TRBJ2-1; D call uncertain. V shed 3 bases and J shed 6 bases, with 12 bases lying between them. Germline values: CDR1 MDHEN, CDR2 SYDVKM. CDR3 length: 14 amino acids.

The CDR3: CASSLQFGGQNNYGYTF. CDR3 sequence (DNA): TGTGCCAGCAGCTTACAATTTGGGGGACAAAATAACTATGGCTACACCTTC. This chain joins TRBV11-3 and TRBJ1-2, with a weak D call TRBD1 (6 bases). The V and J ends lost 2 bases and 1 base respectively, with 17 bases between them. This CDR3 contains 17 residues. Germline lookup yields CDR1 SGHNT and CDR2 YENEEA.

In its sample, this clone was seen a few times. The chain links TRBV10-3 to TRBJ1-3, with 7 bases that match TRBD1. The CDR3 totals 14 residues. Germline CDR1 reads ENHRY; CDR2 reads SYGVKD. V shed 6 bases, J shed 2 bases, and the junction held 4 bases outside the gene matches. As DNA, the CDR3 is TGTGCCATCAGGGGACAGCTAGCTGGAAACACCATATATTTT. Protein: CAIRGQLAGNTIYF.

The J gene is TRBJ1-4, the V gene TRBV3-1 (or the pseudogene TRBV3-2), with 8 bases matching TRBD1. With V trimmed by 2 bases and J by 5 bases, 1 base remained unmatched. This CDR3 is built from 14 residues. Germline V gene sequence: CDR1 LGHDT, CDR2 YNNKEL (reference sequence). CDR3 in DNA: TGTGCCAGCAGCCAACGGACAGGGAATGAAAAACTGTTTTTT. It codes for CASSQRTGNEKLFF.

The genes are TRBV5-1 and TRBJ1-6, with TRBD1 as a possible D gene (6 bases). The V end was cut by 0 bases, the J end by 2 bases, with 15 bases between. CDR1 is SGHRS and CDR2 is YFSETQ in the germline V gene. The CDR3 extends over 18 amino acids. In nucleotides, the CDR3 is TGCGCCAGCAGCTTGGAGGACCAACAGGGAACCTATAATTCACCCCTCCACTTT. It yields the protein CASSLEDQQGTYNSPLHF.

J is TRBJ2-6 and V is TRBV11-2; a possible D gene is TRBD2 (6 bases). The ends were cut back, 6 bases at V and 2 bases at J, with 11 bases in the middle. CDR1 SGHAT and CDR2 FQNNGV come from the germline V gene. This CDR3 spans 15 amino acids. The CDR3 region is CASRSWEAGANVLTF. In DNA form, the CDR3 reads TGTGCCAGCAGGTCTTGGGAGGCTGGGGCCAACGTCCTGACTTTC. Full variable domain (missing parts from reference TRBV11-2 and TRBJ2-6): EAGVAQSPRYKIIEKRQSVAFWCNPISGHATLYWYQQILGQGPKLLIQFQNNGVVDDSQLPKDRFSAERLKGVDSTLKIQPAKLEDSAVYLCASRSWEAGANVLTFGAGSRLTVL.

V is TRBV18 and J is TRBJ1-1; tentatively, D is TRBD1 (5 bases). The CDR3 runs 15 residues. Germline loops: CDR1 KGHSH, CDR2 LQKENI. The V and J ends lost 4 bases and 1 base respectively, with 13 bases between them. CDR3 sequence: CASSQAQQANTEAFF. As DNA, the CDR3 is TGTGCCAGCTCACAGGCTCAACAGGCGAACACTGAAGCTTTCTTT.

This clone was seen only a few times. The V gene is TRBV5-5, the J gene TRBJ1-2, with 11 bases that match TRBD1. After removal of 6 bases from V and 4 bases from J, the junction contained 8 bases not matched to a gene. CDR1 SGHKS and CDR2 YYEKEE come from the germline V gene (reference sequence). The CDR3 has 15 amino acids. DNA of the CDR3: TGTGCCAGCACCCTGAGGACAGGGGGCTTCTATGGCTACACCTTC. It translates to CASTLRTGGFYGYTF.

To note about this clone: Because the CDR3's place on the DNA is in doubt, the DNA is left out and the CDR3 is given as listed by TCRdb. The chain employs TRBV21-1 and TRBJ1-2; the DNA was not compared with TRBD1, the D call given in the table. TRBV21-1 is an annotated pseudogene. The CDR3 region is 20 residues in length, termini included. CDR3 loop: CASKPGSCNIVGTGNGGYTF.

The rearrangement links TRBV7-2 to TRBJ1-2, with TRBD1 matching over 7 bases. V lost 2 bases and J lost 5; bases outside the gene matches: 2. The CDR3 has 13 residues. CDR1 and CDR2 (germline): SGHTA, FQGNSA. Here the CDR3 reads CASSLNRGYGYTF. The CDR3 region has the DNA TGTGCCAGCAGCTTAAACAGGGGTTATGGCTACACCTTC.